This entry lists 22 T cell receptor beta chains sequenced from one sample in a study of T cells expressing NK-cell markers. TCRdb re-called the 5' RACE reads; every CDR3 protein appears as one record, without DNA. The table for this sample gives 150,000 to 200,000 distinct CDR3 sequences. Specimen: blood T cells: a sorted CD56 or NKG2C T cell subset, CD4+ or CD8+ T cells, or bulk PBMC T cells (not recorded which). The receptors derive from a man aged 18 to 70 in good health.

The CDR3 is CSVDGVRGRVTEAFF. The genes are TRBV29-1 and TRBJ1-1; no DNA is available, so the TRBD1 call from TCRdb remains unchecked. Per the germline V gene, CDR1 is SQVTM and CDR2 is ANQGSEA. The CDR3 is 15 amino acids.

This sequence joins TRBV5-4 and TRBJ2-1; TCRdb's D gene call, TRBD1, goes unchecked for lack of DNA. From germline, CDR1 is SGHNT and CDR2 YYREEE (reference sequence). The CDR3 sequence is 14 residues long. CDR3 protein: CASSFRGQINEQFF.

The genes are TRBV11-1 and TRBJ2-2; without DNA, the TCRdb call of TRBD2 cannot be checked. CDR3 size: 18 residues. Germline V gene lookup returns CDR1 SGHAT and CDR2 FQDESV (reference sequence). CDR3 residues: CASSQTGLAGTNTGELFF.

This sequence joins TRBV19 and TRBJ1-5; the TCRdb D gene call, TRBD1, has no DNA to confirm it. Looked up from germline, CDR1 is LNHDA and CDR2 is SQIVND (reference sequence). CDR3 size: 15 residues. The CDR3 sequence: CASSMGRGVGQPQHF. Filled out from reference TRBV19 and TRBJ1-5, the complete variable domain reads DGGITQSPKYLFRKEGQNVTLSCEQNLNHDAMYWYRQDPGQGLRLIYYSQIVNDFQKGDIAEGYSVSREKKESFPLTVTSAQKNPTAFYLCASSMGRGVGQPQHFGDGTRLSIL.

The chain employs TRBV6-1 and TRBJ2-7. The CDR3 consists of 14 residues. The germline V gene encodes CDR1 MNHNS and CDR2 SASEGT. CDR3 protein: CASSRLAHLNEQYF.

CDR3 sequence reads: CASSAYTGGILAKNIQYF. The chain uses TRBV19 and TRBJ2-4; TCRdb's D call, TRBD1, is unchecked because there is no DNA. The CDR3 is 18 residues long. The V gene's germline CDR1 is LNHDA and CDR2 SQIVND (reference sequence).

The chain links TRBV7-9 to TRBJ2-1; the D gene TCRdb calls, TRBD2, cannot be checked with no DNA. This CDR3 has 15 residues. Germline V gives CDR1 SEHNR, CDR2 FQNEAQ (reference sequence). Here the CDR3 reads CASSLVLRGADEQFF. The whole variable domain, filled in from reference TRBV7-9 and TRBJ2-1, reads DTGVSQNPRHKITKRGQNVTFRCDPISEHNRLYWYRQTLGQGPEFLTYFQNEAQLEKSRLLSDRFSAERPKGSFSTLEIQRTEQGDSAMYLCASSLVLRGADEQFFGPGTRLTVL.

The chain couples TRBV28 to TRBJ2-3; checking the TCRdb D call of TRBD2 is not possible without DNA. The CDR3 contains 16 residues. Germline CDR1 reads MDHEN; CDR2 reads SYDVKM. This CDR3 is CASSLLAGGVSDTQYF.

The CDR3: CASSLRERGPYNEQFF. This chain joins TRBV7-8 and TRBJ2-1; TCRdb's D call, TRBD2, is unchecked because there is no DNA. The germline V gene encodes CDR1 SGHVS and CDR2 FQNEAQ. CDR3 length equals 16 residues.

The chain uses TRBV7-9 and TRBJ2-1; TCRdb calls TRBD1, which cannot be checked without DNA. Germline V lookup: CDR1 SEHNR, CDR2 FQNEAQ (reference sequence). The CDR3 contains 16 residues. The CDR3 region is CASSVGAMASYNEQFF.

This CDR3 is CSVGDRVEAFF. The J gene is TRBJ1-1, the V gene TRBV29-1; TCRdb indicates TRBD1, and absent DNA this call remains unverified. CDR1 SQVTM and CDR2 ANQGSEA come from the germline V gene. This CDR3 region has 11 residues. The variable domain in full, with the rest retrieved from reference TRBV29-1 and TRBJ1-1, is SAVISQKPSRDICQRGTSLTIQCQVDSQVTMMFWYRQQPGQSLTLIATANQGSEATYESGFVIDKFPISRPNLTFSTLTVSNMSPEDSSIYLCSVGDRVEAFFGQGTRLTVV.

This rearrangement joins TRBV6-5 to TRBJ2-7; TCRdb reports TRBD2, a call that lacks DNA to check it against. This CDR3 is 15 amino acids long. Germline assignment: CDR1 MNHEY and CDR2 SVGAGI. The CDR3 loop is CASSSLAGERYEQYF.

The V call is TRBV28, the J call TRBJ2-7. Germline-derived CDR1 and CDR2 are MDHEN and SYDVKM. The CDR3 has 15 residues. The CDR3 spells CASSLVAEVDYEQYF.

This chain connects TRBV6-2 or TRBV6-3 to TRBJ1-5; absent DNA, TCRdb's TRBD1 call cannot be checked. Germline lookup yields CDR1 MNHEY and CDR2 SVGEGT. The CDR3 runs to 14 residues. The chain's CDR3 is CASRSGTGFQPQHF.

The V and J genes are TRBV7-6 and TRBJ2-1; TCRdb's assignment of TRBD1 cannot be checked, as there is no DNA. Germline V CDR1 and CDR2: SGHVS, FNYEAQ. The CDR3 sequence is 15 residues long. The CDR3 region is CASSSGGTGWNEQFF.

The chain couples TRBV7-2 to TRBJ2-7; as DNA is missing, the TRBD1 call by TCRdb cannot be tested. The CDR3 contains 16 residues. Per the germline V gene, CDR1 is SGHTA and CDR2 is FQGNSA. CDR3 loop: CASSRDRELSVYEQYF.

The genes are TRBV7-9 and TRBJ2-3; TCRdb picks TRBD1, but there is no DNA to check that call. Germline V lookup: CDR1 SEHNR, CDR2 FQNEAQ (reference sequence). This CDR3 has 15 residues. CDR3 sequence reads: CASSPGTGHTDTQYF.

V is TRBV7-6 and J is TRBJ2-5; the TCRdb D gene call, TRBD1, has no DNA to confirm it. The length of the CDR3 is 16 residues. CDR1 SGHVS and CDR2 FNYEAQ come from the germline V gene. CDR3 protein: CASSHTVDRGGETQYF.

The rearrangement links TRBV5-6 to TRBJ2-1; lacking DNA, the TRBD1 call made by TCRdb goes unchecked. The CDR3 loop spans 15 amino acids. CDR1 SGHDT and CDR2 YYEEEE come from the germline V gene. The CDR3 is CASSSGGFLYNEQFF.

The V gene is TRBV7-9, the J gene TRBJ2-1; TCRdb outputs TRBD1, but without DNA this stays unchecked. The CDR3 has 17 amino acids. Germline CDR1 and CDR2: SEHNR and FQNEAQ (reference sequence). Here the CDR3 reads CASSSASGQTFYNEQFF.

The CDR3 loop reads CASSSWDINTEAFF. The chain employs TRBV7-9 and TRBJ1-1. The CDR3 has 14 residues. Germline values: CDR1 SEHNR, CDR2 FQNEAQ (reference sequence).

The chain carries TRBV11-1 and TRBJ2-7; TCRdb picks TRBD1, but there is no DNA to check that call. CDR3 length: 14 amino acids. Germline values: CDR1 SGHAT, CDR2 FQDESV (reference sequence). This chain's CDR3 is CASSQGTAFYEQYF.